A single sample gave rise to the 5 T cell receptor beta chains below, sequenced in a study of blood T cell repertoires in COVID-19. Here immunoSEQ multiplex PCR was the method, and the copy in TCRdb shows in-frame clones only, minus some. The table has 150,000 to 200,000 clones, around 84% seen once. Sequencing input: PBMCs or T cells enriched from blood (not recorded which). The receptors derive from a man aged 45 to 65 who had recovered from COVID-19.

V usage is TRBV27 and J usage is TRBJ1-2; D is ambiguous. Germline V gene sequence: CDR1 MNHEY, CDR2 SMNVEV (reference sequence). The CDR3 length is 15 residues. Trimming took off 7 bases at V and 3 bases at J, with 18 bases between the two ends. CDR3 in amino acids: CASKQLNRADYGYTF. The CDR3 DNA is TGTGCCAGCAAACAATTAAACCGCGCGGACTATGGCTACACCTTC.

The chain carries TRBV7-2 and TRBJ2-7; D perhaps matches TRBD1 (6 bases). With 1 base removed from V and 2 bases from J, the gap between germline ends came to 9 bases. Germline V gene lookup returns CDR1 SGHTA and CDR2 FQGNSA. This CDR3 is built from 14 residues. The CDR3 protein is CASSLVGGPYEQYF. DNA for the CDR3: TGTGCCAGCAGCTTAGTAGGGGGACCCTACGAGCAGTACTTC.

This chain uses TRBV11-2 with TRBJ2-1, with a possible D match to TRBD1 (5 bases). The CDR3 consists of 15 residues. Trimming removed 1 base from V and 7 bases from J, with 14 bases in between. Per germline, CDR1 SGHAT and CDR2 FQNNGV. CDR3 coding DNA: TGTGCCAGCAGCTTAGCCCCCAGTACAGGTAATGAGCAGTTCTTC. Encoded protein: CASSLAPSTGNEQFF.

The chain has TRBV10-1 and TRBJ2-1; 7 positions match TRBD2. This CDR3 is 15 amino acids long. V trimming: 5 bases; J trimming: 4 bases; junction bases outside the gene matches: 8. Germline V gene lookup returns CDR1 WNHNN and CDR2 SYGVQD (reference sequence). This chain's CDR3 is CASSPSGAIYNEQFF. The CDR3 DNA follows: TGCGCCAGCAGTCCAAGCGGGGCGATTTACAATGAGCAGTTCTTC.

The chain joins TRBV5-1 to TRBJ1-3, with a possible D match to TRBD1 (5 bases). Trimming removed 4 bases from V and 0 bases from J, with 14 bases in between. The CDR3 runs 16 residues. Germline assignment: CDR1 SGHRS and CDR2 YFSETQ. Written as DNA, the CDR3 is TGCGCCAGCAGCCATGGGCAGGGCGCCTCTGGAAACACCATATATTTT. Protein: CASSHGQGASGNTIYF.